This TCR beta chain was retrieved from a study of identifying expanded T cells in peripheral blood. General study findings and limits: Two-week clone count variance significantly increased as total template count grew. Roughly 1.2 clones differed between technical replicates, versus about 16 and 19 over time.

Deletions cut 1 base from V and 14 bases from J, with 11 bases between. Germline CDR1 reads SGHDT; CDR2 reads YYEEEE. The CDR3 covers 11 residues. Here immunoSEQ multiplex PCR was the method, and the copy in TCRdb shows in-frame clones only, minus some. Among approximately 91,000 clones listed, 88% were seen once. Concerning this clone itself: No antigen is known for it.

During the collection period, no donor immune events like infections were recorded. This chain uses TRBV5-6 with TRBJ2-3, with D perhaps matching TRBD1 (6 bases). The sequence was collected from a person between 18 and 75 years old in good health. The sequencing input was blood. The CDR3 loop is CASSLSGHRYF. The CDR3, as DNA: TGTGCCAGCAGCTTGTCGGGACATAGGTATTTT.